A single sample gave rise to the 21 T cell receptor beta chains below, sequenced in a study of blood T cell repertoires in COVID-19. TCRdb's table, derived via immunoSEQ multiplex PCR, lists solely in-frame clones and lacks some. The top ten clones hold under 3% of a sample with tens of thousands of clones, 85% of them seen once. The sequencing input was peripheral blood. The receptor set was obtained from an elderly man with acute or convalescent COVID-19.

This clone was seen a single time. The chain employs TRBV19 and TRBJ1-6; TRBD1 aligns across 8 bases. This CDR3 is built from 16 residues. Unmatched junction bases numbered 13, after V lost 7 bases and J lost 8 bases. CDR1 and CDR2 (germline): LNHDA, SQIVND (reference sequence). The CDR3 region is CASTTRTGRLHSPLHF. In DNA, the CDR3 is TGTGCCAGTACCACCCGGACAGGGAGGTTGCATTCACCCCTCCACTTT.

J is TRBJ1-4 and V is TRBV2, with D uncertain. With 4 bases removed from V and 2 bases from J, the gap between germline ends came to 11 bases. Germline CDR1 and CDR2: SNHLY and FYNNEI. The CDR3 spans 15 residues. CDR3 residues: CASSVPGLTNEKLFF. The DNA for the CDR3 is TGTGCCAGCAGTGTTCCGGGTTTGACTAATGAAAAACTGTTTTTT.

V gene TRBV6-6 combines with J gene TRBJ1-5, with D perhaps TRBD1 (6 bases). V lost 2 bases and J lost 14, with 13 bases in between. In germline, CDR1 is MNHNY, CDR2 SVGAGI (reference sequence). The CDR3 loop spans 12 amino acids. The CDR3 DNA reads TGTGCCAGCAGTTACCCGGACAGACCCAAGCATTTT. It is translated as CASSYPDRPKHF.

This chain links TRBV2 with TRBJ1-5; 11 bases map to TRBD1. This CDR3 is 15 amino acids long. The V segment lost 6 bases and the J segment 4 bases; nucleotides outside the gene matches: 5. Per germline, CDR1 SNHLY and CDR2 FYNNEI. For the CDR3, the DNA is TGTGCCAGCAGGGGGACAGGGGGTTGGAATCAGCCCCAGCATTTT. Translating gives CASRGTGGWNQPQHF. Full variable domain (missing parts from reference TRBV2 and TRBJ1-5): EPEVTQTPSHQVTQMGQEVILRCVPISNHLYFYWYRQILGQKVEFLVSFYNNEISEKSEIFDDQFSVERPDGSNFTLKIRSTKLEDSAMYFCASRGTGGWNQPQHFGDGTRLSIL.

This chain links TRBV2 with TRBJ2-3, with D perhaps TRBD2 (7 bases). The CDR3 spans 17 residues. CDR1 and CDR2 from the germline V gene are SNHLY and FYNNEI. V lost 1 base and J lost 3, with 17 bases in between. The CDR3 is CASSEGGGLIGTDTQYF. CDR3 nucleotides: TGTGCCAGCAGTGAAGGCGGGGGCCTAATAGGGACAGATACGCAGTATTTT.

The rearrangement joins TRBV24-1 to TRBJ2-5, with D possibly being TRBD2 (5 bases). CDR1 and CDR2 from the germline V gene are KGHDR and SFDVKD. The CDR3 length is 16 residues. Trimming stripped 0 bases from V and 2 bases from J, with 12 bases between. The CDR3 region has the DNA TGTGCCACCAGTGATTTGATTGGACGGGGTCAAGAGACCCAGTACTTC. Residues: CATSDLIGRGQETQYF.

This clone appeared a single time. The CDR3: CASSELAGSGETQYF. CDR3 DNA sequence: TGTGCCAGCAGTGAACTAGCGGGGTCGGGGGAGACCCAGTACTTC. This sequence joins TRBV25-1 and TRBJ2-5; 9 bases map to TRBD2. Germline lookup yields CDR1 MGHDK and CDR2 SYGVNS. Germline trimming cut 2 bases from V and 5 bases from J; bases unmatched to any gene: 6. The length of the CDR3 is 15 residues.

V gene TRBV10-1 combines with J gene TRBJ2-1, with 16 bases fitting TRBD2. The V segment lost 6 bases and the J segment 8 bases; nucleotides outside the gene matches: 7. This CDR3 comprises 16 residues. Germline-derived CDR1 and CDR2 are WNHNN and SYGVQD (reference sequence). CDR3 amino acids: CASSPGTSGRADEQFF. In nucleotides, the CDR3 is TGCGCCAGCAGCCCTGGGACTAGCGGGAGGGCCGATGAGCAGTTCTTC.

The gene calls are TRBV11-3 and TRBJ1-5; a weak D match, TRBD1 (5 bases). V gave up 5 bases and J gave up 5 bases, with 16 bases separating them. This CDR3 is 15 amino acids long. Per the germline V gene, CDR1 is SGHNT and CDR2 is YENEEA. This chain's CDR3 is CASSPRVGVDQPQHF. As DNA, the CDR3 is TGTGCCAGCAGCCCTCGGGTAGGGGTGGATCAGCCCCAGCATTTT. The full variable domain, completed using reference TRBV11-3 and TRBJ1-5, is EAGVVQSPRYKIIEKKQPVAFWCNPISGHNTLYWYLQNLGQGPELLIRYENEEAVDDSQLPKDRFSAERLKGVDSTLKIQPAELGDSAVYLCASSPRVGVDQPQHFGDGTRLSIL.

The rearrangement uses TRBV19 and TRBJ2-1; TRBD2 matches at 10 bases. This CDR3 comprises 15 residues. Germline CDR1 LNHDA, CDR2 SQIVND (reference sequence). Trimming cost V 3 bases and J 7 bases; bases outside gene matches: 6. DNA of the CDR3: TGTGCCAGTAGTATTGCGGCTAGCGGGAGAAATGAGCAGTTCTTC. Its translation is CASSIAASGRNEQFF.

As concerns this clone: Other DNA sequences from this sample encode an identical CDR3 as well. V is TRBV15 and J is TRBJ2-1, with 10 bases identical to TRBD2. Germline V gene data show CDR1 as LNHNV and CDR2 as YYDKDF (reference sequence). The CDR3 spans 17 residues. The ends lost 3 bases at V and 6 bases at J; junction bases unmatched: 11. The CDR3: CATSSLSGTSAFNEQFF. The CDR3 DNA follows: TGTGCCACCAGCAGTCTCTCCGGGACTAGCGCCTTCAATGAGCAGTTCTTC.

This clone has only a few counts. The chain uses TRBV10-3 and TRBJ2-7; D might be TRBD2 (6 bases). CDR1 ENHRY and CDR2 SYGVKD come from the germline V gene. This CDR3 contains 12 residues. The V and J ends lost 2 bases and 7 bases respectively, with 9 bases between them. In DNA, the CDR3 is TGTGCCATCAGTGAGACTAGCAGGGAGCAGTACTTC. Translation: CAISETSREQYF.

The chain uses TRBV11-3 and TRBJ1-4, with D possibly matching TRBD1 (5 bases). The CDR3 extends over 13 amino acids. In germline, CDR1 is SGHNT, CDR2 YENEEA. Trimming took 3 bases from V and 5 from J, leaving 7 bases between them. In DNA form, the CDR3 reads TGTGCCAGCAGCTTCTCAGGGAATGAAAAACTGTTTTTT. Translated: CASSFSGNEKLFF. The whole variable domain, filled in from reference TRBV11-3 and TRBJ1-4, reads EAGVVQSPRYKIIEKKQPVAFWCNPISGHNTLYWYLQNLGQGPELLIRYENEEAVDDSQLPKDRFSAERLKGVDSTLKIQPAELGDSAVYLCASSFSGNEKLFFGSGTQLSVL.

This sequence joins TRBV18 and TRBJ2-7; D is unclear. This CDR3 spans 11 amino acids. Trimming took 3 bases from V and 3 from J, leaving 3 bases between them. From germline, CDR1 is KGHSH and CDR2 LQKENI. CDR3 nucleotides: TGTGCCAGCTCACCCAACTACGAGCAGTACTTC. Translated: CASSPNYEQYF.

The genes are TRBV2 and TRBJ1-1; maybe TRBD1 (5 bases). The length of the CDR3 is 14 residues. CDR1 and CDR2 from the germline V gene are SNHLY and FYNNEI. Trimming cost V 7 bases and J 1 base, with 13 bases left between them. The CDR3 nucleotides are TGTGCCAGCATCGGCGGGGCAGGGAACACTGAAGCTTTCTTT. As protein: CASIGGAGNTEAFF.

The CDR3 is CAWSRGWRVNTEAFF. CDR3 in DNA: TGTGCCTGGAGTCGCGGGTGGAGGGTGAACACTGAAGCTTTCTTT. This sequence joins TRBV30 and TRBJ1-1; no reliable D call. CDR1 is GTSNPN, CDR2 SVGIG, per germline (reference sequence). The V end lost 2 bases, the J end lost 0 bases, and 13 bases lay between the germline ends. CDR3 length equals 15 residues.

The V call is TRBV30, the J call TRBJ2-7; D gene ambiguous. V shed 2 bases and J shed 0 bases, with 11 bases lying between them. The CDR3 consists of 14 residues. CDR1 is GTSNPN and CDR2 is SVGIG in the germline V gene (reference sequence). CDR3 region: CAWSNSFTSYEQYF. The CDR3 DNA follows: TGTGCCTGGAGTAACTCCTTTACCTCCTACGAGCAGTACTTC.

The V gene is TRBV5-1, the J gene TRBJ2-1; TRBD1 matches at 8 bases. Germline lookup yields CDR1 SGHRS and CDR2 YFSETQ. Trimming cost V 3 bases and J 9 bases; bases outside gene matches: 5. The CDR3 totals 13 residues. CDR3 sequence reads: CASSSSGGLEQFF. As DNA, the CDR3 is TGCGCCAGCAGCTCCTCAGGGGGCCTTGAGCAGTTCTTC.

The V gene is TRBV11-2, the J gene TRBJ1-2, with D possibly TRBD1 on 5 matching bases. Germline lookup yields CDR1 SGHAT and CDR2 FQNNGV. V was trimmed by 6 bases and J by 4 bases, leaving 12 bases between them. CDR3 length: 13 amino acids. CDR3 protein: CASSLTEAYGYTF. The CDR3 DNA sequence: TGTGCCAGCAGTCTGACAGAAGCCTATGGCTACACCTTC.

This chain joins TRBV2 and TRBJ2-7; 8 nucleotides match TRBD2. Germline-derived CDR1 and CDR2 are SNHLY and FYNNEI. Trimming removed 5 bases from V and 6 bases from J; junction bases left unmatched: 3. The CDR3 is 12 residues long. The CDR3 loop reads CASSYTSGEQYF. The CDR3 region has the DNA TGTGCCAGCAGTTATACTAGCGGCGAGCAGTACTTC.

The gene calls are TRBV18 and TRBJ2-1; the D gene is possibly TRBD2 (5 bases). Trimming removed 6 bases from V and 3 bases from J, with 18 bases in between. The germline V gene has CDR1 KGHSH and CDR2 LQKENI. This CDR3 spans 16 amino acids. The CDR3 DNA reads TGTGCCAGCTCCCCAGGAGGCTCTAGCAACTACAATGAGCAGTTCTTC. Amino acids: CASSPGGSSNYNEQFF.